The clone carrying this T cell receptor beta chain has a handful of counts. This record comes from a study of T cells in Graves' hyperthyroidism and ophthalmopathy. RNA transcripts were the template for amplifying TCR beta CDR3 regions. First-round RT-PCR targeting the TCR CDR3 was performed with the HTBI primer set. TCRdb passed the multiplex PCR reads through MiXCR, listing each CDR3 protein once. The sample has approximately 400,000 distinct CDR3 sequences, 25% seen once. Losses at the gene ends were 5 bases for V and 4 bases for J; bases not matched to a gene: 6. The CDR3 sequence is 15 residues long. Per germline, CDR1 DFQATT and CDR2 SNEGSKA (reference sequence).

Sequenced sample: blood. The rearrangement uses TRBV20-1 and TRBJ2-3; 13 positions match TRBD2. The source of this sequence is a man aged 50 to 60 with Graves' hyperthyroidism. The CDR3 region is CSASGLAGAADTQYF. In DNA, the CDR3 is TGCAGTGCTTCAGGACTAGCGGGAGCGGCAGATACGCAGTATTTT.